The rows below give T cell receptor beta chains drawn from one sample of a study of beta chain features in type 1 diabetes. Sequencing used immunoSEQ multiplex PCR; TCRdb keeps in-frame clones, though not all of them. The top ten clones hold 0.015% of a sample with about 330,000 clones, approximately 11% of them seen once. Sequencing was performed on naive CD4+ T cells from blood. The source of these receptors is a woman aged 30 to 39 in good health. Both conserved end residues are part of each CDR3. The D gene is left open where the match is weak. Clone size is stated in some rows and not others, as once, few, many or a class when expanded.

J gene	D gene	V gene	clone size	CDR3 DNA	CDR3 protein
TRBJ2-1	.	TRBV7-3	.	TGTGCCAGCAGCTTAATCGGAGGGGGGGACAATGAGCAGTTCTTC	CASSLIGGGDNEQFF
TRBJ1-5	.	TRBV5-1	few	TGCGCCAGCAGCCCCGGACCCGGGAGTCAGCCCCAGCATTTT	CASSPGPGSQPQHF
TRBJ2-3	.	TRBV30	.	TGTGCCTGGAGTGTAGCCAGCACAGATACGCAGTATTTT	CAWSVASTDTQYF
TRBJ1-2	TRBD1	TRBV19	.	TGTGCCAGTAGAAGTCGACAGGGGACGGATGGCTACACCTTC	CASRSRQGTDGYTF
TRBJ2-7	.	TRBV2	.	TGTGCCAGCAGGGCCACAGGGATCAGCGAGCAGTACTTC	CASRATGISEQYF
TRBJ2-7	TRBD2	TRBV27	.	TGTGCCAGCCGCAGGCGGACTAGCGGGGGCTACGAGCAGTACTTC	CASRRRTSGGYEQYF
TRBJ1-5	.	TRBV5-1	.	TGCGCCAGCAGCTTGGGTCCAGAGACTTACAATCAGCCCCAGCATTTT	CASSLGPETYNQPQHF
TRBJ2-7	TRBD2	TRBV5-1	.	TGCGCCAGCAGCTTGGTTGCGGGAGCCGGCGAGCAGTACTTC	CASSLVAGAGEQYF
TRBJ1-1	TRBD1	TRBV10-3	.	TGTGCCATCAGTGAGGGGACAGGGGTAGGGAACACTGAAGCTTTCTTT	CAISEGTGVGNTEAFF
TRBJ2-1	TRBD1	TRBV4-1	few	TGCGCCAGCAGCCAAGGAAAGGGGACAGGGGGCGATGAGCAGTTCTTC	CASSQGKGTGGDEQFF
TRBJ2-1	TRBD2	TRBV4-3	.	TGCGCCAGCAGCCAAGATTTGAGCGGGACCACCTACAATGAGCAGTTCTTC	CASSQDLSGTTYNEQFF
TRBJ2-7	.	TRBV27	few	TGTGCCAGCAGTTTAGCGGGCTACGAGCAGTACTTC	CASSLAGYEQYF
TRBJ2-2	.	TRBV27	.	TGTGCCAGCAGTGACAGAGACACCGGGGAGCTGTTTTTT	CASSDRDTGELFF
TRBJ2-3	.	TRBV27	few	TGTGCCAGCAGTTTCGGGTCTACCACAGATACGCAGTATTTT	CASSFGSTTDTQYF
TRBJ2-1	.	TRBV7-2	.	TGTGCCAGCAGTCACCCGGGAGCGGTCTTGAACAATGAGCAGTTCTTC	CASSHPGAVLNNEQFF
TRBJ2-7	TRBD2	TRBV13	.	TGTGCCAGCAGCCCTGGGACTAGCGGGAGTTCATCCTACGAGCAGTACTTC	CASSPGTSGSSSYEQYF
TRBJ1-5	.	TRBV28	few	TGTGCCAGCAGTTTGCCTCCAGGGTCCAATCAGCCCCAGCATTTT	CASSLPPGSNQPQHF
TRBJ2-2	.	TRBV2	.	TGTGCCAGCAGGGAGTTTCAGGGAAACGCCGGGGAGCTGTTTTTT	CASREFQGNAGELFF
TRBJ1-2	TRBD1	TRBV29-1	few	TGCAGCGTGGCCGGACAGGGGTCTGGCTACACCTTC	CSVAGQGSGYTF
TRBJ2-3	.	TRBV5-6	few	TGTGCCAGCAGCTTGACTTCTCCCACAGATACGCAGTATTTT	CASSLTSPTDTQYF
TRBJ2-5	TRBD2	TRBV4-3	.	TGCGCCAGCAGCCCGGCGGGAGGGGGAGAGACCCAGTACTTC	CASSPAGGGETQYF
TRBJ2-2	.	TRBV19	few	TGTGCCAGTATGGCTAGCGACCCCGGGGAGCTGTTTTTT	CASMASDPGELFF
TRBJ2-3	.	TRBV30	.	TGTGCCTGGGACCTTAGCGGAACTAGCACAGATACGCAGTATTTT	CAWDLSGTSTDTQYF
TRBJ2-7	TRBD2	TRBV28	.	TGTGCCAGCAGAACCGGGAGGCCACCTCGGGAGCAGTACTTC	CASRTGRPPREQYF
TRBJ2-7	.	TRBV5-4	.	TGTGCCAGCAGCCGAAACGGACAATCTGAAGAGCAGTACTTC	CASSRNGQSEEQYF
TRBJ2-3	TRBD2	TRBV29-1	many	TGCAGCGTCTCGGGACTAGCGGGGTACACAGATACGCAGTATTTT	CSVSGLAGYTDTQYF
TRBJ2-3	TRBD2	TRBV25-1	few	TGTGCCAGCAGTGAGCCTAGCGGGGGGAGCACAGATACGCAGTATTTT	CASSEPSGGSTDTQYF
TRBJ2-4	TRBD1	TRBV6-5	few	TGTGCCAGCAGTCGGGACAGGGCACAAAACATTCAGTACTTC	CASSRDRAQNIQYF
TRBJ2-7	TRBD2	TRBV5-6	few	TGTGCCAGCAGCCGTACTAGCGGGAGTGACGAGCAGTACTTC	CASSRTSGSDEQYF
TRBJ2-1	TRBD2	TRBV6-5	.	TGTGCCAGCAGTTACCGAGCGGGAGGGTCTGAGCAGTTCTTC	CASSYRAGGSEQFF
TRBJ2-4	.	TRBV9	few	TGTGCCAGCAGCGTAGACCAGGCATCCAAAAACATTCAGTACTTC	CASSVDQASKNIQYF
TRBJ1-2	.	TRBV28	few	TGTGCCAGCAGTTTTGGACAGAACTATGGCTACACCTTC	CASSFGQNYGYTF
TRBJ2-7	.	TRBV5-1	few	TGCGCCAGCAGCTCCCCCGGGCGCTCGGGGATCTACGAGCAGTACTTC	CASSSPGRSGIYEQYF
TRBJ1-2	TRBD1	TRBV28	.	TGTGCCAGCAGTTTAGGGTCCGGGACAGGAGGACCTTATGGCTACACCTTC	CASSLGSGTGGPYGYTF
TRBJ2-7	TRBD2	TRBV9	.	TGTGCCAGCAGCGTAGCTAGCGGGAGCGGCGAGCAGTACTTC	CASSVASGSGEQYF
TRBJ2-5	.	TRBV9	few	TGTGCCAGCAGCGTAGAGGGGAACCAAGAGACCCAGTACTTC	CASSVEGNQETQYF
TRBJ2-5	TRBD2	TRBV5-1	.	TGCGCCAGCAGATCCACCGGGACTACCAAAGAGACCCAGTACTTC	CASRSTGTTKETQYF
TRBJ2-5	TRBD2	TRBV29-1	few	TGCAGCGCCAAAGCGGGAGTTGGGCAAGAGACCCAGTACTTC	CSAKAGVGQETQYF
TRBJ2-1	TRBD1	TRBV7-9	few	TGTGCCAGCAGCCGCCGGGACAGGGTTGTGGATGAGCAGTTCTTC	CASSRRDRVVDEQFF
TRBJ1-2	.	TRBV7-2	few	TGTGCCAGCAGCTTAGGCGGGGGGGTCTATGGCTACACCTTC	CASSLGGGVYGYTF